Given below is one T cell receptor beta chain in context. Treatment specified: over 15 received Ad26.COV2.S at low or high dose, single or two shots; about 5 received placebo; per-sample allocation not given. Material that was analyzed had been drawn on day 63 after the first vaccine or placebo injection. Ad26 vector vaccine expressed Wuhan-strain SARS-CoV-2 spike. Germline trimming cut 5 bases from V and 2 bases from J; bases unmatched to any gene: 5. Germline lookup yields CDR1 SGHAT and CDR2 FQNNGV. The CDR3 is 15 amino acids. The record originates from a study of Ad26.COV2.S vaccination and SARS-CoV-2 variants. The overall study: Ad26.COV2.S shots went into the muscle once or twice, 56 days apart.

Repertoires were generated with immunoSEQ multiplex PCR, while TCRdb's copy carries only in-frame clones and drops some. The sample lists hundreds of thousands of clones; approximately 86% were seen once. The input for sequencing was peripheral blood, taken in a trial of Ad26.COV2.S vaccine versus placebo. The source is a person between 18 and 59 years old who received the Ad26.COV2.S COVID-19 vaccine or a placebo. The chain combines TRBV11-2 with TRBJ1-5; TRBD1 matches at 8 bases. The chain's CDR3 is CASSPGQGGNQPQHF. CDR3 nucleotides: TGTGCCAGCAGCCCCGGACAGGGCGGCAATCAGCCCCAGCATTTT.